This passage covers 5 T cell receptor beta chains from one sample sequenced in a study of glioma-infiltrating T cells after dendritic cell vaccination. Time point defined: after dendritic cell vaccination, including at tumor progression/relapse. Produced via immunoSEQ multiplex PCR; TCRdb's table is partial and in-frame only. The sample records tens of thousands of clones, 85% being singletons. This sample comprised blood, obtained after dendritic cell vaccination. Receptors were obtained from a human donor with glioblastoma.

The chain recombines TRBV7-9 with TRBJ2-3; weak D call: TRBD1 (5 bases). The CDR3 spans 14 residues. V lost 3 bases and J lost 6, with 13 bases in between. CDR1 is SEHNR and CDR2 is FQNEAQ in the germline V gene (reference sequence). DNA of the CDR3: TGTGCCAGCAGCTTTGACAGTACGAGGGATACGCAGTATTTT. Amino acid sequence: CASSFDSTRDTQYF.

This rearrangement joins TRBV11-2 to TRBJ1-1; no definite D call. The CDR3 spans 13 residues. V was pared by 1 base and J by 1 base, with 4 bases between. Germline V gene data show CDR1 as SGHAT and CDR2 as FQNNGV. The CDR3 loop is CASSLGANTEAFF. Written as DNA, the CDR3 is TGTGCCAGCAGCTTAGGGGCGAACACTGAAGCTTTCTTT.

Written as DNA, the CDR3 is TGTGCCAGCAGCTCAACGACAGGGAGTCAGCCCCAGCATTTT. This gives the protein CASSSTTGSQPQHF. This sequence joins TRBV5-6 and TRBJ1-5; 7 bases line up with TRBD1. With V trimmed by 3 bases and J by 6 bases, 6 bases remained unmatched. This CDR3 is built from 14 residues. Per the germline V gene, CDR1 is SGHDT and CDR2 is YYEEEE.

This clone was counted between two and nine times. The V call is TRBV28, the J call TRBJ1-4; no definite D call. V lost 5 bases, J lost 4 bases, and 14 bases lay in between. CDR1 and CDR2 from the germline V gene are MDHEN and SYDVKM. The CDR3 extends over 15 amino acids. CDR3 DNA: TGTGCCAGCAGTCTTGGCAGAACCCTTAATGAAAAACTGTTTTTT. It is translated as CASSLGRTLNEKLFF.

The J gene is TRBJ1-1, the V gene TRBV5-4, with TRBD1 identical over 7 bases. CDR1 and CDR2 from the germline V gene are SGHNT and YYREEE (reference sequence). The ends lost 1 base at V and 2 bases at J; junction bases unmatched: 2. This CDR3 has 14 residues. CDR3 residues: CASSLRTGNTEAFF. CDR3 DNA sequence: TGTGCCAGCAGCTTGAGGACAGGTAACACTGAAGCTTTCTTT.